A single T cell receptor (beta chain) is shown here with its context. Its antigen is not identified. V lost 7 bases and J lost 12, with 16 bases in between. The CDR3 length is 12 residues. The data were obtained in a study of T-cell reconstitution after alpha-beta-depleted transplantation in children. Library preparation (for TCRbeta) was performed with unique molecular identifiers. TCRdb used MiXCR to reprocess the PCR reads, holding one entry per CDR3 protein. Of 350,000 to 500,000 distinct CDR3 sequences detected, approximately 41% appear once; the ten largest clones hold under 35%. General study findings and limits: When one year had passed after transplant, most T-cell counts and diversity came from newly produced T cells. In some patients, recipient T cells and intrathymic progenitors surviving conditioning explained high day-60 diversity.

The V call is TRBV12-3 or TRBV12-4, the J call TRBJ2-1; unclear D gene. This clonotype was obtained from a girl aged 2 to 9 with aplastic anemia, due to receive a stem cell transplant. Sequenced here: PBMCs, sampled before TCRalphabeta/CD19-depleted stem cell transplant. This CDR3 is CASTTNDLRQFF. The CDR3 bases are TGTGCCAGCACCACCAACGACCTGAGGCAGTTCTTC.